This TCR beta chain came from a study of blood T cell repertoires in COVID-19. Looking at the study overall: Sites across the United States, Italy and Spain contributed samples from acute and convalescent COVID-19.

The age range of participants was 18 to 89 years, with residence in about two dozen US areas. Grouping used clinical history reported by participants in a survey and questionnaire. J gave up 2 bases and V 0 bases, and 14 bases lay outside the gene matches. The CDR3 extends over 19 amino acids. In the original workflow: Quantification of nucleated cells was approximated via reference gene primer amplification. Sequencing was performed with immunoSEQ multiplex PCR; in TCRdb, only in-frame clones are kept and a portion is missing. V, J and clone size are those of that table, while D and trimming were read from the DNA. The sample lists some 350,000 clones; about 90% were seen once.

The J gene is TRBJ1-5, the V gene TRBV5-3, with 7 bases lining up with TRBD1. TRBV5-3 is designated an ORF whose function remains uncertain. The source is a woman in her twenties or thirties who had recovered from COVID-19. The sample taken for sequencing was PBMCs or T cells enriched from blood (not recorded which). CDR3 nucleotides: TGTGCCAGAAGCTTGGGAAGGGACAGCGTCTACAGGGGCAATCAGCCCCAGCATTTT. This codes for CARSLGRDSVYRGNQPQHF.